Sequencing of this T cell receptor (beta chain) was carried out in a study of shared clonotypes between healthy human individuals. The overall study: Participating donors consisted of a couple of women and three men aged 18 to 49.

Germline CDR1 is MGHRA and CDR2 is YSYEKL. The CDR3 has 15 residues. V was shortened by 10 bases and J by 3 bases, with 21 bases between the two germline ends. The repertoire was sequenced with immunoSEQ multiplex PCR; TCRdb's copy has only in-frame clones and lacks some. The table records about 610,000 clones, less than 98% of them present only once. The rearrangement links TRBV4-1 to TRBJ1-1; D gene ambiguous. Material for sequencing was naive CD4+ T cells sorted from blood. As to subset: CD45RA+ positively selected. The source of this sequence is a woman aged 25-40 years in good health. The CDR3 DNA follows: TGCGCCACTAGCCCCCTGCTTTCCGGGGACACTGAAGCTTTCTTT. Its protein is CATSPLLSGDTEAFF.